This TCR beta chain appears in the sequencing data of a study of blood T cell repertoires in COVID-19. Whole-study context: T cells, B-cell-depleted T cells, or PBMCs provided the cDNA or gDNA that served as material.

After removal of 5 bases from V and 2 bases from J, the junction contained 10 bases not matched to a gene. The CDR3 is made up of 17 amino acids. In germline, CDR1 is SNHLY, CDR2 FYNNEI. The table came from immunoSEQ multiplex PCR; TCRdb's copy has only in-frame clones and leaves some out. There are around 290,000 clones in the sample; just over 90% occur only once, and 2.2% lies in the top ten. The V gene is TRBV2, the J gene TRBJ2-5, with TRBD2 identical over 11 bases. Sequencing input: peripheral blood. This TCR derives from a woman aged 25 to 39 with COVID-19, enrolled during active disease. CDR3 bases: TGTGCCAGCAGTCCGCGGACTAGCGGGTCCTCACAAGAGACCCAGTACTTC. Translating gives CASSPRTSGSSQETQYF. The variable domain in full, completed from reference TRBV2 and TRBJ2-5, reads EPEVTQTPSHQVTQMGQEVILRCVPISNHLYFYWYRQILGQKVEFLVSFYNNEISEKSEIFDDQFSVERPDGSNFTLKIRSTKLEDSAMYFCASSPRTSGSSQETQYFGPGTRLLVL.